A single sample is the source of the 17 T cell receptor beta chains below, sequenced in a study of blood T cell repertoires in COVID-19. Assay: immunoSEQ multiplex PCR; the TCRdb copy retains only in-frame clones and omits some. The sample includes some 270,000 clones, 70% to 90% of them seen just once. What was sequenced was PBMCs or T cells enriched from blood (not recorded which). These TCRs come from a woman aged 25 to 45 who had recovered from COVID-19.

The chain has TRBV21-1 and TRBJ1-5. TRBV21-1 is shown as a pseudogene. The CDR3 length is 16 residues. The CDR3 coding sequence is TGTGCCAGCAGCAAATATCCCGGGGGGGTCCGGGAGCCCCAGCATTTT. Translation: CASSKYPGGVREPQHF.

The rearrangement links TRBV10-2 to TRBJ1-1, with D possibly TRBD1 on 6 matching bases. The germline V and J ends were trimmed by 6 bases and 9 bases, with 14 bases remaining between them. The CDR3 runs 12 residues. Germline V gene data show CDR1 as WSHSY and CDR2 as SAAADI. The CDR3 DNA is TGCGCCAGCAGAAACAGGGTTCTCCAAGCTTTCTTT. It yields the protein CASRNRVLQAFF.

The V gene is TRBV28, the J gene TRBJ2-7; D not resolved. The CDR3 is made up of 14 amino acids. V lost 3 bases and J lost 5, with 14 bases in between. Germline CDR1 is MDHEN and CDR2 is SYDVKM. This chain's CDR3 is CASSFRGTLHEQYF. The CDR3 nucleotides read TGTGCCAGCAGTTTCCGAGGCACCCTCCACGAGCAGTACTTC.

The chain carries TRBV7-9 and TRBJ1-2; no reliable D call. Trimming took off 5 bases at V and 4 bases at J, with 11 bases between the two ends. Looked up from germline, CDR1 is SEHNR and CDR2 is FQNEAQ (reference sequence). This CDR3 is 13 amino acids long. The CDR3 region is CASSLSGLYGYTF. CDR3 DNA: TGTGCCAGCAGCCTCAGCGGCCTCTATGGCTACACCTTC.

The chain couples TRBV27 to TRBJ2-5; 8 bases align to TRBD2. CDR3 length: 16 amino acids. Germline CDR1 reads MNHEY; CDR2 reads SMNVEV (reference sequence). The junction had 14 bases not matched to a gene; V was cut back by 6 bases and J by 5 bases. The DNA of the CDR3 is TGTGCCAGCAGACGGAGTAGCGGGGTGGGAAGTGAGACCCAGTACTTC. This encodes CASRRSSGVGSETQYF.

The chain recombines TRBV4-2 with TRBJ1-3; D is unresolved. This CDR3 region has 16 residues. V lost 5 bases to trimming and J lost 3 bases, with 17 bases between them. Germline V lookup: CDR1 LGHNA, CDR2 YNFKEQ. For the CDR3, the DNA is TGTGCCAGCAGCGTCACCGTGGAGGCGGGTGGAAACACCATATATTTT. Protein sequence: CASSVTVEAGGNTIYF.

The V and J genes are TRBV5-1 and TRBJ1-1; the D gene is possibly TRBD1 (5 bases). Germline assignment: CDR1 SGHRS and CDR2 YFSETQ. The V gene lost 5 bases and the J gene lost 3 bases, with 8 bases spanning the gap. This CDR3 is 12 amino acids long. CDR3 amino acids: CASRGGHTEAFF. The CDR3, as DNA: TGCGCCAGCAGGGGGGGACACACTGAAGCTTTCTTT.

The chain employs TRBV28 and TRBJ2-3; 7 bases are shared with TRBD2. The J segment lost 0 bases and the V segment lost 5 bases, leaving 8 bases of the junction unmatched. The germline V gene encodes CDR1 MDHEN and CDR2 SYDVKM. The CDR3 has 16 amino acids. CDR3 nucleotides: TGTGCCAGCAGTGTACTAGCGTATACTAGCACAGATACGCAGTATTTT. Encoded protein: CASSVLAYTSTDTQYF.

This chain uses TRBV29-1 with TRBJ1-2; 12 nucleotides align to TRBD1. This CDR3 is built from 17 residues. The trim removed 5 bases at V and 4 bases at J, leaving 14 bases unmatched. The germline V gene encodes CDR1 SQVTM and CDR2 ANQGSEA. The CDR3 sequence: CSVNTGTGGIDTYGYTF. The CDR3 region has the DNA TGCAGCGTTAACACCGGGACAGGGGGCATAGATACCTATGGCTACACCTTC.

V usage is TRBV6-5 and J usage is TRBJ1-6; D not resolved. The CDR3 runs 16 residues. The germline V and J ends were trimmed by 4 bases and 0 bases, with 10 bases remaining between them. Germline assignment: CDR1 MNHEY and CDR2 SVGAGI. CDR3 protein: CASSSRESSYNSPLHF. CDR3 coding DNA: TGTGCCAGCAGTTCCCGGGAAAGCTCCTATAATTCACCCCTCCACTTT.

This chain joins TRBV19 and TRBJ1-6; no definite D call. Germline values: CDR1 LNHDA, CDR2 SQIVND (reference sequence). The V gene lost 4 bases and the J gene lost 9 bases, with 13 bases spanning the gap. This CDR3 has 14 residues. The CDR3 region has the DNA TGTGCCAGTAGTACCACTTCGGGAGGTTCACCCCTCCACTTT. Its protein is CASSTTSGGSPLHF.

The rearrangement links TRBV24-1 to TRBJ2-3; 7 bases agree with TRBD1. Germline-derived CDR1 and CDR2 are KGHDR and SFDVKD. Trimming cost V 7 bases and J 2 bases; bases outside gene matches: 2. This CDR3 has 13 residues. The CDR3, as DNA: TGTGCCACCAGCGGGACAGCCACAGATACGCAGTATTTT. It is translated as CATSGTATDTQYF.

This CDR3 reads CASSREEKGVAFF. The CDR3 DNA sequence: TGCGCCAGCAGCCGAGAGGAAAAGGGGGTAGCTTTCTTT. The chain is built from TRBV5-1 and TRBJ1-1; TRBD1 might be the D (6 bases). Germline V gives CDR1 SGHRS, CDR2 YFSETQ. The CDR3 consists of 13 residues. With 4 bases removed from V and 10 bases from J, the gap between germline ends came to 17 bases.

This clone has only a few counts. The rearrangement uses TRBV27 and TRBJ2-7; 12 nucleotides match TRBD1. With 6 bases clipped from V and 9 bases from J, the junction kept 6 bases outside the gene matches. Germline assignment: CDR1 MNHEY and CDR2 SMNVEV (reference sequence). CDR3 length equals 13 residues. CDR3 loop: CASRRDRGHRQYF. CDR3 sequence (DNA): TGTGCCAGCAGGAGGGACAGGGGGCATCGGCAGTACTTC.

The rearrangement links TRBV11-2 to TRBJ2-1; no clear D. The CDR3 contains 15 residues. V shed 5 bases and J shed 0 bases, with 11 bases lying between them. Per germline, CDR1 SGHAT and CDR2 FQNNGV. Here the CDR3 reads CASSPVPSSYNEQFF. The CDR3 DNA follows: TGTGCCAGCAGCCCGGTCCCGAGCTCCTACAATGAGCAGTTCTTC.

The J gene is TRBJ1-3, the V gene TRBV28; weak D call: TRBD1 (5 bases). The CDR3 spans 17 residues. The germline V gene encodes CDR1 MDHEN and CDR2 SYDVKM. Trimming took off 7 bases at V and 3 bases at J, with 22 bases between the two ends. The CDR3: CASTPAGVGEVGNTIYF. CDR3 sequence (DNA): TGTGCCAGCACCCCGGCGGGGGTCGGCGAAGTTGGAAACACCATATATTTT.

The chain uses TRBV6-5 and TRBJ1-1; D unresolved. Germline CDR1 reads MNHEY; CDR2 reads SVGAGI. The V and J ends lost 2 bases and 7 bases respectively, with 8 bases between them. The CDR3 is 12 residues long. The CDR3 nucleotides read TGTGCCAGCAGTTACATCGGCGGTGAAGCTTTCTTT. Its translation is CASSYIGGEAFF.